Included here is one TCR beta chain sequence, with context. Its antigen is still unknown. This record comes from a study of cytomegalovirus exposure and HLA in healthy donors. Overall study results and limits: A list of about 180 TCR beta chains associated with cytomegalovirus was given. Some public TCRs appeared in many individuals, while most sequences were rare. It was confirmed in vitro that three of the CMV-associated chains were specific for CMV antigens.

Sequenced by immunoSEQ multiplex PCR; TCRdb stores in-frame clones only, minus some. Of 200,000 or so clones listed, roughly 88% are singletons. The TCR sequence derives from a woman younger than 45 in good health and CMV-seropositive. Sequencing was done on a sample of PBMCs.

The CDR3 loop is CASSFQGRGFHEQFF. The CDR3 nucleotides read TGTGCCAGCAGTTTTCAGGGGAGAGGTTTTCATGAGCAGTTCTTC. This chain uses TRBV27 with TRBJ2-1; TRBD1 is a possible D gene (6 bases). This CDR3 has 15 residues. The germline V gene has CDR1 MNHEY and CDR2 SMNVEV (reference sequence). With 3 bases removed from V and 8 bases from J, the gap between germline ends came to 17 bases.